Given below is one T cell receptor (beta chain) in context. This sample stems from a study of T cell changes during pregnancy in multiple sclerosis. V was cut by 6 bases and J by 5 bases, with 16 bases left in between. Germline CDR1 is MNHEY and CDR2 is SVGAGI. The CDR3 has 14 residues. Assay: immunoSEQ multiplex PCR; the TCRdb copy retains only in-frame clones and omits some. The table records some 87,000 clones, 90% to 95% of them present only once. The source of this sequence is a female donor with multiple sclerosis, enrolled in a pregnancy study. Sequenced material: CD4+ T cells from peripheral blood mononuclear cells, taken before pregnancy. The gene calls are TRBV6-5 and TRBJ2-5, with D possibly matching TRBD2 (6 bases). The CDR3, as DNA: TGTGCCAGCAGCCCCTTGCGGGGCCGGGAGACCCAGTACTTC. Residues: CASSPLRGRETQYF.